One T cell receptor (beta chain) is described in this entry. The target antigen is unknown. These data originate in a study of beta chain features in type 1 diabetes. Study results and caveats: Whether TCRB rearrangement is influenced by HLA type was left unresolved in this analysis. In cDNA sequencing, cells with high TCR expression could be over-represented. Shortening of TCRB CDR3s, moderate but significant, appeared in all four CD4+ subsets of Type 1 diabetes patients.

Expressed TCRB transcripts got sequenced, as all isolated RNA was reverse transcribed. Sequenced by immunoSEQ multiplex PCR; TCRdb stores in-frame clones only, minus some. The profile shows about 340,000 clones, approximately 12% of them singletons. The germline V gene has CDR1 MDHEN and CDR2 SYDVKM. This CDR3 comprises 11 residues. Trimming cost V 4 bases and J 7 bases, with 7 bases left between them. Material: naive CD4+ T cells from blood. This receptor was identified in a woman aged 18-35 years with type 1 diabetes. The chain links TRBV28 to TRBJ1-1; maybe TRBD1 (6 bases). DNA for the CDR3: TGTGCCAGCAGTTCAGGGGTTGAAGCTTTCTTT. It encodes CASSSGVEAFF.